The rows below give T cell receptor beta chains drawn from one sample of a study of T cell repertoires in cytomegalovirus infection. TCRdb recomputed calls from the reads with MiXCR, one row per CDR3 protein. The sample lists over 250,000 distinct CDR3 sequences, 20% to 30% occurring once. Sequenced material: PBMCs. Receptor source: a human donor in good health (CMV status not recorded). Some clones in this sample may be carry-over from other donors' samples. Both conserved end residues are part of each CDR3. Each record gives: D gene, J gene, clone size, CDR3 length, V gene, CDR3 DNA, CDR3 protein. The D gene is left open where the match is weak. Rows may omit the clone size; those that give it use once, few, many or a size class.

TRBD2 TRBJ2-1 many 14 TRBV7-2 TGTGCCAGCAGCATTACCGGGACTAGCAATGAGCAGTTCTTC CASSITGTSNEQFF
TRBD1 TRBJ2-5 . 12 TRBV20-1 TGCAGTGCTTTAGACAGGGTGGAGACCCAGTACTTC CSALDRVETQYF
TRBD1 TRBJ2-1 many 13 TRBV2 TGTGCCAGCAGTACGACCCGGGACAGGGGGGAGTTCTTC CASSTTRDRGEFF
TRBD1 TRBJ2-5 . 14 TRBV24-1 TGTGCCACCAGTAGGACAGGTGGTGGAGAGACCCAGTACTTC CATSRTGGGETQYF
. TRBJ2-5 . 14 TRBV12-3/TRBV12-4 TGTGCCAACAGTTTTGTCAGAGAACAAGAGACCCAGTACTTC CANSFVREQETQYF
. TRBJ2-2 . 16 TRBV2 TGTGCCTGCCCAAACGGAGGGGGCCGAGGAACCGGGGAGCTGTTTTTT CACPNGGGRGTGELFF
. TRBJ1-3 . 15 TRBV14 TGTGCCAGCACCTACAGGGCCGGCTCTGGAAACACCATATATTTT CASTYRAGSGNTIYF
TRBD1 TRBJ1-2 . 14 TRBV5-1 TGCGCCAGCAGCTTCGGACAGGGGGCCTATGGCTACACCTTC CASSFGQGAYGYTF
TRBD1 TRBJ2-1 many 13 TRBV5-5 TGTGCCAGCAGCCTAGGACAGGGGGCAGAGCAGTTCTTC CASSLGQGAEQFF
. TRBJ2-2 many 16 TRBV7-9 TGTGCCAGCAGCTTACGTCCGGGAACGAACACCGGGGAGCTGTTTTTT CASSLRPGTNTGELFF
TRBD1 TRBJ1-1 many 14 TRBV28 TGTGCCAGCAGTTCGACAGGGATGAACACTGAAGCTTTCTTT CASSSTGMNTEAFF
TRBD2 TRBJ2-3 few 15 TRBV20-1 TGCAGTGCTAGAGATCCTAGCGGGAGCACAGATACGCAGTATTTT CSARDPSGSTDTQYF
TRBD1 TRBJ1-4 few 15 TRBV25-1 TGTGCCAGCAGTGAATACGGGACAGGTCGTGAAAAACTGTTTTTT CASSEYGTGREKLFF
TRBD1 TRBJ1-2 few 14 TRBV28 TGTGCCAGCAGTCCTTCGGACAGGTACTATGGCTACACCTTC CASSPSDRYYGYTF
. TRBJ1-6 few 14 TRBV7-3 TGTGCCAGCAGGGCAGGGATGTATAATTCACCCCTCCACTTT CASRAGMYNSPLHF
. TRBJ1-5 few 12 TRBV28 TGTGCCAGCAACCCTTTAAATCAGCCCCAGCATTTT CASNPLNQPQHF
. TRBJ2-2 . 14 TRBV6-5 TGTGCCAGCAGTTATTTCCAGGGAACCGGGGAGCTGTTTTTT CASSYFQGTGELFF
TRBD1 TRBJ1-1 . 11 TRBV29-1 TGCAGCGCTGTAAGGGGGCAGGAAGCTTTCTTT CSAVRGQEAFF
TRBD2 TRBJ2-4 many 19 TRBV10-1 TGCGCCAGCAGTGAGTCGACTAGCGGGAACCATCTAGCCAAAAACATTCAGTACTTC CASSESTSGNHLAKNIQYF
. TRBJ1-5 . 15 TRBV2 TGTGCCAGCAGCAACCAGGGGTTCAACAATCAGCCCCAGCATTTT CASSNQGFNNQPQHF
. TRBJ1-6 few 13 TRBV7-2 TGTGCCAGCAACATACGGGGGAATTCACCCCTCCACTTT CASNIRGNSPLHF
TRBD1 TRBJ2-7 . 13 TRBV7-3 TGTGCCAGCAGCCCTGACAGGGTTGGCGAGCAGTACTTC CASSPDRVGEQYF
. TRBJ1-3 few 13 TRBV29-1 TGCAGCGTTGTATCCATCCTCGGTGACACCATATATTTT CSVVSILGDTIYF
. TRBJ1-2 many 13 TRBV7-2 TGTGCCAGCAGCTTAAGCGGTCCCTATGGCTACACCTTC CASSLSGPYGYTF
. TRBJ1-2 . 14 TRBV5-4 TGTGCCAGCAGCTTGGATCCAGTCGGCTATGGCTACACCTTC CASSLDPVGYGYTF